This T cell receptor beta chain was recorded in a study of blood T cell repertoires in COVID-19. Study background: Nucleic acid was either cDNA or gDNA, and it came from T cells, B-cell-depleted T cells, or PBMCs.

Germline V gene data show CDR1 as MGHRA and CDR2 as YSYEKL. The V gene end was trimmed by 3 bases and the J gene end by 1 base; junction bases not matched to a gene: 11. CDR3 length: 17 residues. Here immunoSEQ multiplex PCR was the method, and the copy in TCRdb shows in-frame clones only, minus some. The data hold more than 250,000 clones, with 89% observed a single time. The source of this sequence is a man between 18 and 35 years old who had recovered from COVID-19. Sequencing was carried out using peripheral blood. V gene TRBV4-1 combines with J gene TRBJ2-7, with 8 bases identical to TRBD1. The chain's CDR3 is CASSQEWAGQGSYEQYF. For the CDR3, the DNA is TGCGCCAGCAGCCAGGAGTGGGCCGGACAGGGATCCTACGAGCAGTACTTC.